These 11 T cell receptor beta chains were sequenced from one sample in a study of response to subunit inactivated influenza vaccine. TCRdb redid the calling of the RT-PCR reads with MiXCR, one entry per CDR3 protein. The data hold some 800,000 distinct CDR3 sequences, with about 20% observed a single time. The sequencing used PBMCs from blood, collected approximately 5 days after vaccination. Every receptor here comes from a man between 50 and 59 years old who received an inactivated influenza vaccine.

The chain carries TRBV11-1 and TRBJ2-3; tentatively, D is TRBD1 (6 bases). The V gene lost 0 bases and the J gene lost 5 bases, with 21 bases spanning the gap. The CDR3 is 18 residues long. Germline assignment: CDR1 SGHAT and CDR2 FQDESV (reference sequence). The CDR3 DNA is TGTGCCAGCAGCTTAGCGTTAGCCCCAAGCCCCAGGGGAGATACGCAGTATTTT. Translation: CASSLALAPSPRGDTQYF.

The rearrangement joins TRBV5-1 to TRBJ1-1, with D possibly matching TRBD1 (5 bases). The germline V and J ends were trimmed by 3 bases and 7 bases, with 16 bases remaining between them. The V gene's germline CDR1 is SGHRS and CDR2 YFSETQ. CDR3 length equals 14 residues. CDR3 DNA sequence: TGCGCCAGCAGCTCCCGGGACGGAGCCTTTGAAGCTTTCTTT. Encoded protein: CASSSRDGAFEAFF.

The J gene is TRBJ2-1, the V gene TRBV12-3 or TRBV12-4; 12 bases line up with TRBD2. V dropped 1 base and J dropped 2; count of bases not matched to a gene: 6. CDR3 length equals 18 residues. This chain's CDR3 is CASSLGLAGEGTYNEQFF. CDR3 in DNA: TGTGCCAGCAGTTTAGGACTAGCGGGAGAGGGGACCTACAATGAGCAGTTCTTC.

This clonotype has a handful of counts. V usage is TRBV11-1 and J usage is TRBJ2-1; TRBD2 aligns across 13 bases. This CDR3 region has 18 residues. After removal of 6 bases from V and 6 bases from J, the junction contained 14 bases not matched to a gene. Germline V gene data show CDR1 as SGHAT and CDR2 as FQDESV (reference sequence). CDR3: CASSSTGGTSGIFNEQFF. CDR3 coding DNA: TGTGCCAGCAGTTCCACGGGAGGGACTAGCGGGATCTTCAATGAGCAGTTCTTC.

In this sample, this clonotype turned up a few times. The chain joins TRBV11-2 to TRBJ2-1; D is unclear. The CDR3 extends over 13 amino acids. V gave up 5 bases and J gave up 12 bases, with 17 bases separating them. Germline V gene sequence: CDR1 SGHAT, CDR2 FQNNGV. The CDR3 protein is CASSHLGMAVQFF. CDR3 in DNA: TGTGCCAGCAGCCATCTGGGGATGGCGGTGCAGTTCTTC. Full variable domain (missing parts from reference TRBV11-2 and TRBJ2-1): EAGVAQSPRYKIIEKRQSVAFWCNPISGHATLYWYQQILGQGPKLLIQFQNNGVVDDSQLPKDRFSAERLKGVDSTLKIQPAKLEDSAVYLCASSHLGMAVQFFGPGTRLTVL.

This clonotype occurred a few times. The chain employs TRBV5-1 and TRBJ1-6; 10 bases match TRBD1. Germline assignment: CDR1 SGHRS and CDR2 YFSETQ. The V and J ends lost 4 bases and 4 bases, in that order; junction bases with no gene match: 5. CDR3 length: 16 amino acids. The CDR3 protein is CASSGRTGGYNSPLHF. The CDR3 nucleotides are TGCGCCAGCAGCGGGCGGACAGGGGGTTATAATTCACCCCTCCACTTT.

This clonotype showed up just a few times. This sequence joins TRBV7-2 and TRBJ2-3; possibly TRBD2 for D (5 bases). CDR1 SGHTA and CDR2 FQGNSA come from the germline V gene. CDR3 length equals 14 residues. Trimming took 3 bases from V and 2 from J, leaving 9 bases between them. In DNA form, the CDR3 reads TGTGCCAGCAGCTTCTGGGAGAACACAGATACGCAGTATTTT. Its translation: CASSFWENTDTQYF.

The V call is TRBV2, the J call TRBJ2-7, with 7 bases matching TRBD1. Germline lookup yields CDR1 SNHLY and CDR2 FYNNEI. This CDR3 comprises 12 residues. Trimming at V came to 7 bases and at J to 2 bases, leaving 2 bases not matched to a gene. CDR3 amino acids: CASTGGAYEQYF. The CDR3 nucleotides are TGTGCCAGCACAGGGGGAGCCTACGAGCAGTACTTC.

This chain uses TRBV4-3 with TRBJ2-3; 12 bases align to TRBD2. The CDR3 runs 16 residues. The V gene end was trimmed by 3 bases and the J gene end by 4 bases; junction bases not matched to a gene: 5. The germline CDR1 and CDR2 sequences are LGHNA and YSLEER. DNA of the CDR3: TGCGCCAGCAGCCATGCTAGCGGGGGGGCATCAGATACGCAGTATTTT. This encodes CASSHASGGASDTQYF.

This clonotype was observed many times. The CDR3 loop is CATSLGQYSNQPQHF. The CDR3 region has the DNA TGTGCCACCAGCCTCGGACAATATAGCAATCAGCCCCAGCATTTT. V usage is TRBV15 and J usage is TRBJ1-5, with D tentatively TRBD1 (5 bases). The CDR3 length is 15 residues. V gave up 5 bases and J gave up 0 bases, with 11 bases separating them. Germline V CDR1 and CDR2: LNHNV, YYDKDF (reference sequence).

This sequence joins TRBV24-1 and TRBJ2-1; 9 bases align to TRBD2. The V and J ends lost 5 bases and 6 bases, in that order; junction bases with no gene match: 10. This CDR3 comprises 16 residues. Germline assignment: CDR1 KGHDR and CDR2 SFDVKD. CDR3 nucleotide sequence: TGTGCCACCAGTGCTCTGGGGCGGGGGGGCCTCAATGAGCAGTTCTTC. Translation gives CATSALGRGGLNEQFF.